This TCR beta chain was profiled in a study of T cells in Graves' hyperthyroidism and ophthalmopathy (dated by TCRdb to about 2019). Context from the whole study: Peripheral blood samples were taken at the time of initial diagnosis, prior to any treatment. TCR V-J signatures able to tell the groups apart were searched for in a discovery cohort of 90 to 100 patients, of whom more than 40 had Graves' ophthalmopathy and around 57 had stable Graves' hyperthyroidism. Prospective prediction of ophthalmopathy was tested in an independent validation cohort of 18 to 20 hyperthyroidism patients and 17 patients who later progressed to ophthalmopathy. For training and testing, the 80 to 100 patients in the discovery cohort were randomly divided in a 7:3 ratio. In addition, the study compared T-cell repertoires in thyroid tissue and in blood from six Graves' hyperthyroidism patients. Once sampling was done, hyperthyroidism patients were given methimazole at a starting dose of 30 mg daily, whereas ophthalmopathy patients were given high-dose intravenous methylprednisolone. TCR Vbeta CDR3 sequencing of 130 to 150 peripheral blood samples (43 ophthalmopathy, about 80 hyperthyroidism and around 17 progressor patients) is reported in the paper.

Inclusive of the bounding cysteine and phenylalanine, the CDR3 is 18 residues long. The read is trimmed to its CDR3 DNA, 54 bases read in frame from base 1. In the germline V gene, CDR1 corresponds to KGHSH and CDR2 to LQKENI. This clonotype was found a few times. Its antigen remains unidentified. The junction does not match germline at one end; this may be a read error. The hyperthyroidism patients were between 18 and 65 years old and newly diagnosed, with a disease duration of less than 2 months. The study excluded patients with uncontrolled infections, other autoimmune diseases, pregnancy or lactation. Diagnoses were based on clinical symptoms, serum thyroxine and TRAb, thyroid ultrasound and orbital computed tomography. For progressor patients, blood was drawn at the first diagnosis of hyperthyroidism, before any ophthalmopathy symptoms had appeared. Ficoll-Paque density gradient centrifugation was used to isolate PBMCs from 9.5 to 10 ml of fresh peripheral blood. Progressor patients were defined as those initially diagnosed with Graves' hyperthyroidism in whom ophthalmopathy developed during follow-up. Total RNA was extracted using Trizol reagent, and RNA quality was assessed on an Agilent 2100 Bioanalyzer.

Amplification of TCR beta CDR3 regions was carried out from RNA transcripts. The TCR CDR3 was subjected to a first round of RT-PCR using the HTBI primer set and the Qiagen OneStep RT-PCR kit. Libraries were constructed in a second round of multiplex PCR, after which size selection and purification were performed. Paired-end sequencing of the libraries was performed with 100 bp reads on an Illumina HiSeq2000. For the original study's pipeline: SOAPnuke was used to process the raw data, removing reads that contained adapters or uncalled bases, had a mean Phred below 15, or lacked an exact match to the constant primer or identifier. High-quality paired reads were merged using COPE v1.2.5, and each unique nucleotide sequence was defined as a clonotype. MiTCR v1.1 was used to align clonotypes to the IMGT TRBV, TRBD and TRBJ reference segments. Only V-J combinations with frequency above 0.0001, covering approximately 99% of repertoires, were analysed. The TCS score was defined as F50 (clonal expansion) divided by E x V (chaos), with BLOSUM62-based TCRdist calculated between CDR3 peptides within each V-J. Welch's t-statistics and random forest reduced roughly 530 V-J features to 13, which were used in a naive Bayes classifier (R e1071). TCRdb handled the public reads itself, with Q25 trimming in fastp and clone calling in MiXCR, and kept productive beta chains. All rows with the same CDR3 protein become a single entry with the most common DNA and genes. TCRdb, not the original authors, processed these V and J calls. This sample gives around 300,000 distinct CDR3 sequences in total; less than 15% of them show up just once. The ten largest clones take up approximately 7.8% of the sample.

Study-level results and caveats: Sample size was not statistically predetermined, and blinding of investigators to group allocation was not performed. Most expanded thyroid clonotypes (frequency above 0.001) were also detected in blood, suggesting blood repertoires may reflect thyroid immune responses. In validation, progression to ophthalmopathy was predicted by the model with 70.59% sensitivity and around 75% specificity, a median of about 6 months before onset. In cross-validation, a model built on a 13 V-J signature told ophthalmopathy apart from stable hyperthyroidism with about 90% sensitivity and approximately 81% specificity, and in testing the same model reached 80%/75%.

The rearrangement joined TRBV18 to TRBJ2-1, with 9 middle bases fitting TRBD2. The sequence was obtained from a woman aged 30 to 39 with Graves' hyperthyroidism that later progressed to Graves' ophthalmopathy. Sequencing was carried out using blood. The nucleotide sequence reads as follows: TGTGTCAGCTCACCACCGGGACTAGCAGCAAGCTCCTACAATGAGCAGTTCTTC. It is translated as CVSSPPGLAASSYNEQFF.